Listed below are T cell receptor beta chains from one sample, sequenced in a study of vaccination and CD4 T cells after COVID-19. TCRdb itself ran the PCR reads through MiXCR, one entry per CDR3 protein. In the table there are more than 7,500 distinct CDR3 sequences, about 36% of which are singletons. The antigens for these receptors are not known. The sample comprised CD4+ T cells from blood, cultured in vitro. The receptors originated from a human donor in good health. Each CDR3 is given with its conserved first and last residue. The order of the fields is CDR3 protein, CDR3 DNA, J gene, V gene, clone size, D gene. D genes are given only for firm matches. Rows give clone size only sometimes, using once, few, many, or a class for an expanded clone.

CDR3: CSARGRGPLNSPLHF
DNA: TGCAGTGCTAGAGGCAGGGGGCCGCTTAATTCACCCCTCCACTTT
J: TRBJ1-6
V: TRBV20-1
size: .
D: TRBD1

CDR3: CASIGTGGSNYGYTF
DNA: TGTGCCAGTATAGGGACAGGGGGCTCTAACTATGGCTACACCTTC
J: TRBJ1-2
V: TRBV19
size: few
D: TRBD1

CDR3: CATRPNPNTDTQYF
DNA: TGTGCTACTAGGCCCAACCCCAACACAGATACGCAGTATTTT
J: TRBJ2-3
V: TRBV7-6
size: .
D: .

CDR3: CASGPSADNSPLHF
DNA: TGTGCCAGCGGGCCCTCTGCAGATAATTCACCCCTCCACTTT
J: TRBJ1-6
V: TRBV7-6
size: .
D: .

CDR3: CASSDLAGAALAEAFF
DNA: TGTGCCAGCAGTGATTTGGCAGGGGCGGCCCTTGCTGAAGCTTTCTTT
J: TRBJ1-1
V: TRBV6-1
size: .
D: .

CDR3: CASSPLGGLYNEQFF
DNA: TGTGCCAGCAGCCCACTTGGGGGACTCTACAATGAGCAGTTCTTC
J: TRBJ2-1
V: TRBV12-3/TRBV12-4
size: .
D: .

CDR3: CASTPQGAGNQPQHF
DNA: TGTGCCAGCACCCCCCAGGGGGCCGGCAATCAGCCCCAGCATTTT
J: TRBJ1-5
V: TRBV6-2/TRBV6-3
size: .
D: TRBD1

CDR3: CASIIVRESEAFF
DNA: TGTGCCAGTATTATAGTCCGAGAATCCGAAGCTTTCTTT
J: TRBJ1-1
V: TRBV2
size: few
D: .

CDR3: CASSPLGHTPSEQYF
DNA: TGTGCCAGCTCACCACTTGGACATACACCTAGCGAGCAGTACTTC
J: TRBJ2-7
V: TRBV18
size: .
D: .

CDR3: CAISPGTRSTDTQYF
DNA: TGTGCCATCAGCCCCGGGACTAGAAGCACAGATACGCAGTATTTT
J: TRBJ2-3
V: TRBV10-3
size: .
D: TRBD2

CDR3: CASSEGVLRRLNSPLHF
DNA: TGCGCCAGCAGTGAAGGAGTCTTGAGACGGCTTAATTCACCCCTCCACTTT
J: TRBJ1-6
V: TRBV10-2
size: .
D: .

CDR3: CASRRDRGRREQYF
DNA: TGTGCCTCCCGTCGGGACAGGGGTCGGCGCGAGCAGTACTTC
J: TRBJ2-7
V: TRBV12-3/TRBV12-4
size: .
D: TRBD1

CDR3: CASSYFGGTGELFF
DNA: TGTGCCAGCAGTTACTTTGGAGGCACCGGGGAGCTGTTTTTT
J: TRBJ2-2
V: TRBV6-5
size: .
D: .

CDR3: CASSARNPGVYEQYF
DNA: TGTGCCAGCAGCGCTCGTAACCCGGGGGTATACGAGCAGTACTTC
J: TRBJ2-7
V: TRBV21-1
size: .
D: .

CDR3: CASRSSADTQYF
DNA: TGTGCCAGCAGGTCTAGCGCCGATACGCAGTATTTT
J: TRBJ2-3
V: TRBV7-2
size: .
D: .

CDR3: CASTISGVGPNYGYTF
DNA: TGTGCCAGCACCATTTCGGGGGTAGGCCCAAACTATGGCTACACCTTC
J: TRBJ1-2
V: TRBV12-3/TRBV12-4
size: .
D: .

CDR3: CSARGLAGGPIQETQYF
DNA: TGCAGTGCTAGAGGGCTAGCGGGGGGCCCCATCCAAGAGACCCAGTACTTC
J: TRBJ2-5
V: TRBV20-1
size: .
D: TRBD2

CDR3: CASSLAGGGPQYF
DNA: TGTGCCAGCAGCTTAGCAGGGGGCGGCCCCCAGTACTTC
J: TRBJ2-5
V: TRBV7-9
size: .
D: TRBD1

CDR3: CASSHLETQYF
DNA: TGCGCCAGCAGTCACCTAGAGACCCAGTACTTC
J: TRBJ2-5
V: TRBV10-2
size: few
D: .

CDR3: CASSYVWGGTEAFF
DNA: TGTGCCAGCAGTTACGTCTGGGGTGGTACTGAAGCTTTCTTT
J: TRBJ1-1
V: TRBV6-5
size: few
D: .

CDR3: CASSERVLGAAGLNEQYF
DNA: TGTGCCAGCAGTGAAAGGGTCCTAGGGGCAGCGGGGCTAAACGAGCAGTACTTC
J: TRBJ2-7
V: TRBV6-1
size: .
D: TRBD2

CDR3: CASSLYISSYNEQFF
DNA: TGTGCCAGCAGCCTATACATAAGCTCCTACAATGAGCAGTTCTTC
J: TRBJ2-1
V: TRBV9
size: few
D: .

CDR3: CASSRQGRKLFF
DNA: TGTGCCAGCAGTCGGCAGGGACGAAAACTGTTTTTT
J: TRBJ1-4
V: TRBV27
size: .
D: .

CDR3: CSARQGDGELFF
DNA: TGCAGTGCGAGACAGGGGGACGGGGAGCTGTTTTTT
J: TRBJ2-2
V: TRBV20-1
size: few
D: TRBD1

CDR3: CSGAGDTDTQYF
DNA: TGCAGTGGAGCGGGGGACACAGATACGCAGTATTTT
J: TRBJ2-3
V: TRBV20-1
size: .
D: TRBD2

CDR3: CASSDGTRGSPLHF
DNA: TGTGCCAGCAGTGACGGGACCAGAGGATCACCCCTCCACTTT
J: TRBJ1-6
V: TRBV6-4
size: few
D: .

CDR3: CASSLVAGLDTGELFF
DNA: TGTGCCAGCAGCTTAGTGGCAGGGCTAGACACCGGGGAGCTGTTTTTT
J: TRBJ2-2
V: TRBV7-2
size: .
D: .

CDR3: CACLTGLGGTDTQYF
DNA: TGTGCCTGCCTGACAGGGCTAGGGGGCACAGATACGCAGTATTTT
J: TRBJ2-3
V: TRBV30
size: .
D: TRBD1

CDR3: CASSLGDRGQQETQYF
DNA: TGTGCCAGCAGCTTAGGGGACAGGGGGCAGCAAGAGACCCAGTACTTC
J: TRBJ2-5
V: TRBV7-9
size: .
D: TRBD1

CDR3: CASHEGGFGLDTQYF
DNA: TGCGCCAGCCACGAGGGGGGTTTTGGTCTAGATACGCAGTATTTT
J: TRBJ2-3
V: TRBV5-1
size: .
D: .

CDR3: CASSYFSSGGILYF
DNA: TGTGCCAGCAGTTACTTTTCTAGCGGGGGCATCCTGTACTTC
J: TRBJ2-7
V: TRBV6-5
size: few
D: TRBD2

CDR3: CSASPGQSYQPQHF
DNA: TGCAGTGCTAGCCCGGGACAAAGCTATCAGCCCCAGCATTTT
J: TRBJ1-5
V: TRBV20-1
size: few
D: .

CDR3: CSVIPGQGMNTEAFF
DNA: TGCAGCGTAATCCCGGGACAGGGAATGAACACTGAAGCTTTCTTT
J: TRBJ1-1
V: TRBV29-1
size: few
D: TRBD1

CDR3: CASSEASGYTF
DNA: TGTGCCAGCAGTGAGGCAAGTGGCTACACCTTC
J: TRBJ1-2
V: TRBV25-1
size: .
D: .

CDR3: CASSLSRVTGTEAFF
DNA: TGTGCCAGCAGCTTATCGAGGGTAACCGGCACTGAAGCTTTCTTT
J: TRBJ1-1
V: TRBV11-2
size: .
D: .

CDR3: CASSPSGTGDTQYF
DNA: TGTGCCAGCAGCCCGTCAGGTACGGGAGATACGCAGTATTTT
J: TRBJ2-3
V: TRBV12-3/TRBV12-4
size: .
D: .

CDR3: CASRPPKSGQGYYEQYF
DNA: TGTGCCAGCAGGCCTCCAAAATCGGGACAGGGGTACTACGAGCAGTACTTC
J: TRBJ2-7
V: TRBV6-2/TRBV6-3
size: few
D: TRBD1

CDR3: CASSSGGGRPEAFF
DNA: TGTGCCAGCAGTTCCGGGGGGGGCAGGCCGGAAGCTTTCTTT
J: TRBJ1-1
V: TRBV6-5
size: .
D: .

CDR3: CASSLQPRNTEAFF
DNA: TGTGCCAGCAGTCTGCAGCCCCGGAACACTGAAGCTTTCTTT
J: TRBJ1-1
V: TRBV6-2/TRBV6-3
size: few
D: .

CDR3: CASRPTSGESTEQYF
DNA: TGTGCCAGCAGACCAACTAGCGGGGAGTCAACCGAGCAGTACTTC
J: TRBJ2-7
V: TRBV6-1
size: .
D: TRBD2